This T cell receptor beta chain was profiled in a study of blood T cell repertoires in COVID-19 (dated by TCRdb to 2020 to 2022). Regarding the research as a whole: The collaborator samples originated in the United States, Italy and Spain and spanned the acute and convalescent phases of COVID-19. Where HLA class I and class II types were available, the types were taken from metadata supplied by the sample provider, not from assay-based typing. Deeply sampled blood TCRbeta repertoires from subjects exposed to, actively infected with, or recovered from COVID-19 were included in the dataset. A de-identified subject ID, COVID-19 status, age in years and sex were almost always included in the sample metadata. Samples were obtained from the ongoing ImmuneRACE study (first 160 participants) and from 1,254 subjects provided by 6 global collaborators. The prospective study material was composed of cDNA or gDNA derived from T cells, B-cell-depleted T cells, or PBMCs. A freely available public database, intended as a resource for researchers studying the immune response to SARS-CoV-2, is where the repertoires were released.

The immunoSEQ Assay, a bias-controlled multiplex PCR, was used to amplify TCRbeta CDR3 regions from genomic DNA. From the authors' description of their analysis: The number of nucleated cells in each sample was estimated from the amplification of reference gene primers within the assay. To quantify the absolute abundance of each unique TCRbeta CDR3 rearrangement, sequence reads were collapsed and filtered. For each sample, productive Simpson clonality was calculated by taking the square root of Simpson's diversity index across productive rearrangements. TCRdb holds this immuneACCESS table with in-frame rearrangements only. Some clones are missing; in checked studies, unresolved V genes explain under half, and the rest has no known cause. Clone size and V and J calls were adopted from that table, with D and trimming inferred from the DNA. A total of 200,000 to 250,000 clones appear in this sample, about 86% of them only once. The biggest ten clones account for approximately 4.2% of the sample.

A note on this clone: It has no known antigen specificity. No base quality information exists; no much larger clone differs at one position.

Participants in the prospective study were aged about 18 to 89 years, lived in some 24 United States geographic areas, and enrolled through a virtual design. To assign participants to cohorts, the prospective study relied on clinical history that participants themselves reported in a screening survey and a study questionnaire. In the prospective study, mobile phlebotomists collected whole blood, serum and a nasopharyngeal or oropharyngeal swab from each participant. Additional blood draws and questionnaires over an approximately 2-month period could optionally be provided by prospective study participants. Prospective study blood samples were shipped either frozen or at room temperature before DNA extraction. V loses 5 bases, J loses 4 bases, and the germline ends lie 17 bases apart. Including the terminal cysteine and phenylalanine, the CDR3 comprises 15 residues. The sequence is cut down to CDR3 DNA, 45 bases in frame from base 1. CDR1 is given as SEHNR and CDR2 as FQNEAQ, both from the germline V gene (reference sequence).

The investigation overall reported the following: How much clinical and demographic metadata was included differed by source and by participant, and the metadata was provided uncurated.

The V and J genes are TRBV7-9 and TRBJ1-1, and possibly TRBD1, on 5 matching bases. This clonotype was sampled from a woman in her thirties or forties with acute COVID-19. The specimen sequenced was PBMCs or T cells enriched from blood (not recorded which). The sequenced DNA is TGTGCCAGCAGCACAATGGGGGGTTTGGGCACTGAAGCTTTCTTT. It encodes CASSTMGGLGTEAFF.